The source of this T cell receptor (beta chain) is a study of CD8 T cells in ankylosing spondylitis. Points from the study as a whole: A motif of eight or nine highly homologous TCR beta variants was seen as apparently characteristic of ankylosing spondylitis blood. Several of the motif variants were reported before in synovial fluid and blood from reactive arthritis.

MiXCR was run by TCRdb on the 5' RACE reads, yielding one entry per CDR3 protein. The sample includes approximately 240,000 distinct CDR3 sequences, roughly a tenth of them seen just once. V shed 3 bases and J shed 5 bases, with 10 bases lying between them. The CDR3 has 13 amino acids. CDR1 and CDR2 (germline): LNHDA, SQIVND (reference sequence). Note on this clonotype: Its antigen is as yet unknown.

V gene TRBV19 combines with J gene TRBJ1-1; maybe TRBD1 (6 bases). Material for sequencing was blood, either unsorted or a sorted T cell fraction (not recorded which). The sequence was collected from a male donor with ankylosing spondylitis or in good health (not recorded which). CDR3 sequence: CASSIGGGTEAFF. The CDR3, as DNA: TGTGCCAGTAGTATCGGAGGGGGTACTGAAGCTTTCTTT. Together with reference TRBV19 and TRBJ1-1, the CDR3 gives the full variable domain: DGGITQSPKYLFRKEGQNVTLSCEQNLNHDAMYWYRQDPGQGLRLIYYSQIVNDFQKGDIAEGYSVSREKKESFPLTVTSAQKNPTAFYLCASSIGGGTEAFFGQGTRLTVV.